This T cell receptor (beta chain) originates from a study of CD8 T cells in ankylosing spondylitis (dated by TCRdb to 2017 to 2019). Context from the whole study: To find TCR variants linked to disease, the study profiled T cell receptor beta repertoires in ankylosing spondylitis patients and healthy donors. The full study cohort was made up of approximately 27 ankylosing spondylitis patients and 95 to 130 healthy donors. Peripheral blood was sampled, and synovial fluid was also collected from ankylosing spondylitis patients.

Sequenced using an Illumina HiSeq 2500. Quantitative 5'-RACE with molecular barcodes was the method used to prepare the TCR beta libraries. The authors processed their data as follows. Disease-linked TCR variants were identified with a new computational method built on a probabilistic model of VDJ rearrangement. Starting from the raw public reads, TCRdb applied fastp trimming at Q25, assembled clones with MiXCR and retained in-frame beta chains. When rows share a CDR3 protein, they turn into one entry using the most common DNA and genes. TCRdb, not the authors, supplied the V and J calls. This sample has some 130,000 distinct CDR3 sequences in its table, and around 13% of those were observed once. The top ten clones comprise 3% of the sample. The sample holds many counts of this clonotype. Its antigen remains undetermined. No much larger clone exists at a distance of one base, and base qualities are not known.

The investigation overall reported the following: Some motif variants had previously been reported in the synovial fluid and blood of reactive arthritis patients, which suggests shared mechanisms of disease initiation. Blood from ankylosing spondylitis patients appeared to be characterized by a TCR beta motif made up of seven or eight highly homologous amino acid variants. Significant enrichment of the disease-linked clones was reported in matched synovial fluid samples from ankylosing spondylitis patients. The disease-linked clones showed a CD8+ phenotype and occurred at relatively low frequencies in peripheral blood.

V is reduced by 4 bases and J by 0 bases, leaving a spacing of 11 bases between them. Per the germline V gene, SGHNT is the CDR1 and YENEEA is the CDR2. From its cysteine to its phenylalanine, the CDR3 spans 15 amino acids. CDR3 DNA only is kept here, 45 bases in frame from base 1. The source material was blood, either unsorted or a sorted T cell fraction (not recorded which). This TCR was sampled from a female donor with ankylosing spondylitis or in good health (not recorded which). The V and J genes are TRBV11-3 and TRBJ2-3; TRBD2 is possibly the D segment (5 matching bases). The nucleotide sequence reads TGTGCCAGCAGCTCCGGACTTTCTAGCACAGATACGCAGTATTTT. It codes for CASSSGLSSTDTQYF. Here the CDR3 is joined to the reference TRBV11-3 and TRBJ2-3 genes, and the full variable domain is: EAGVVQSPRYKIIEKKQPVAFWCNPISGHNTLYWYLQNLGQGPELLIRYENEEAVDDSQLPKDRFSAERLKGVDSTLKIQPAELGDSAVYLCASSSGLSSTDTQYFGPGTRLTVL.